This note documents a single T cell receptor beta chain sequence. Its antigen remains unidentified. The PCR contained 60 Vbeta and 13 Jbeta primers. Assay: immunoSEQ multiplex PCR; the TCRdb copy retains only in-frame clones and omits some. The data hold 84,000 or so clones, with over 60% observed a single time. Every donor was a healthy person donating bone marrow. The data were obtained in a study of cytomegalovirus exposure and HLA in healthy donors. The study's findings and limits: A cluster of highly shared sequence variants was likely a sequencing artifact. Analyses of presence/absence relied on an assumption of roughly uniform sequencing depth across donors.

The sample consisted of PBMCs. The sequence was collected from a man aged 25 to 40 in good health and CMV-seronegative.

The CDR3 DNA is TGTGCCAGCAGCTTGGGCGGGAGCTCCTACAATGAGCAGTTCTTC. This translates into CASSLGGSSYNEQFF. The rearrangement uses TRBV11-1 and TRBJ2-1, with 7 nucleotides matching TRBD2. This CDR3 is 15 amino acids long. V lost 3 bases to trimming and J lost 0 bases; unmatched junction nucleotides: 2. Germline CDR1 and CDR2: SGHAT and FQDESV (reference sequence).